This TCR beta chain was retrieved from a study of T cells expressing NK-cell markers. The CDR3 is 14 residues long. CDR1 KGHSH and CDR2 LQKENI come from the germline V gene. Reanalyzing the 5' RACE reads, TCRdb keeps one entry per CDR3 protein, without DNA. The table lists a few hundred thousand distinct CDR3 sequences. This TCR was sampled from a woman in her 50s in good health. V is TRBV18 and J is TRBJ1-5; absent DNA, TCRdb's TRBD1 call cannot be checked. Sequencing used blood T cells: a sorted CD56 or NKG2C T cell subset, CD4+ or CD8+ T cells, or bulk PBMC T cells (not recorded which). The CDR3 protein is CASSIGGYNQPQHF.